The sequence of this T cell receptor beta chain was determined in a study of blood T cells in healthy people across ages. This clonotype has just a few counts. Its antigen is not identified. Being one base from a much bigger clone, this may be a read error. This CDR3 spans 14 amino acids. Germline CDR1 is LGHDT and CDR2 is YNNKEL (reference sequence). Regarding the study as a whole: Higher diversity and more naive CD4+ cells were features of long-lived donors, compared to aged donors.

A sample-barcoded 5' primer and a J-beta primer mix were used in a second PCR of roughly 6 to 11 cycles. MiXCR was run by TCRdb on the 5' RACE reads, yielding one entry per CDR3 protein. The data show roughly 640,000 distinct CDR3 sequences, approximately 30% seen once. Sequenced: blood. V usage is TRBV3-1 and J usage is TRBJ2-4; unclear D gene. The end of the DNA fits TRBJ2-7 better, so the J call may be wrong. The TCR was taken from a woman of 80 years or more in good health. CDR3 in DNA: TGTGCCAGCAGCCAAGAACCGAGACCCTACGAGCAGTACTTC. The encoded protein is CASSQEPRPYEQYF.